This TCR beta chain was identified in a study of blood T cell repertoires in COVID-19. Turning to the study itself: Acute and convalescent COVID-19 samples came from the United States, Italy and Spain. PBMCs, B-cell-depleted T cells, or T cells provided the cDNA or gDNA that made up the material.

This clone appeared many times. The CDR3 has 11 residues. V was shortened by 4 bases and J by 7 bases, with 7 bases between the two germline ends. CDR1 SGHDN and CDR2 FVKESK come from the germline V gene. How the authors handled the data: Reference gene primer amplification in the assay estimated nucleated cell counts. Clones were sequenced by immunoSEQ multiplex PCR, and TCRdb holds only the in-frame ones, with some missing. V, J and clone size are taken as reported in that table, and D and trimming were inferred from the DNA itself. This sample has about 150,000 clones, with around 84% found just once.

The clonotype originates from a woman in her sixties or seventies with COVID-19, enrolled during active disease. The sequencing sample was made of peripheral blood. V usage is TRBV14 and J usage is TRBJ2-5; D call uncertain. Here the CDR3 reads CASSPRPTQYF. Written as DNA, the CDR3 is TGTGCCAGCAGCCCCAGGCCGACCCAGTACTTC.